These 15 T cell receptor beta chains were all obtained from the same sample, sequenced in a study of T-cell reconstitution after alpha-beta-depleted transplantation in children. Preparation of the TCRbeta library used unique molecular identifiers. TCRdb used MiXCR to reprocess the PCR reads, holding one entry per CDR3 protein. The sample lists approximately 630,000 distinct CDR3 sequences; around 13% were seen once. Specimen: PBMCs, collected before TCRalphabeta/CD19-depleted stem cell transplant. These receptors came from a girl aged 2 to 10 with congenital amegakaryocytic thrombocytopenia, due to receive a stem cell transplant.

This clonotype turned up a few times. This chain connects TRBV12-3 or TRBV12-4 to TRBJ1-1; TRBD1 matches 7 bases. The ends lost 5 bases at V and 5 bases at J; junction bases unmatched: 8. The CDR3 is made up of 14 amino acids. DNA of the CDR3: TGTGCCAGCAGTAACAGGGGATCGGGGACTGAAGCTTTCTTT. Translated: CASSNRGSGTEAFF.

This clonotype was counted between two and nine times. The chain combines TRBV30 with TRBJ1-2; 7 nucleotides agree with TRBD1. Germline assignment: CDR1 GTSNPN and CDR2 SVGIG (reference sequence). The CDR3 length is 15 residues. With 2 bases clipped from V and 4 bases from J, the junction kept 10 bases outside the gene matches. CDR3 amino acids: CAWSTRGDSSYGYTF. In nucleotides, the CDR3 is TGTGCCTGGAGTACCCGCGGGGACAGTTCCTATGGCTACACCTTC.

Note on this clonotype: A far more abundant clone sits one base away, making this likely a read error. The chain couples TRBV12-3 or TRBV12-4 to TRBJ2-5, with D uncertain. This CDR3 region has 13 residues. The CDR3 coding sequence is TGTGCCAGCAGTTTAGGGAGTCAAGAGGCCCAGTACTTC. Its protein is CASSLGSQEAQYF.

This clonotype has a handful of counts. V usage is TRBV5-1 and J usage is TRBJ2-1; D call uncertain. Germline CDR1 is SGHRS and CDR2 is YFSETQ. This CDR3 spans 16 amino acids. Trimming cost V 0 bases and J 12 bases, with 22 bases left between them. The CDR3 bases are TGCGCCAGCAGCTTGGAAGGTCGAAGGGCTGTGGGTGCGCAGTTCTTC. Translation gives CASSLEGRRAVGAQFF.

This clonotype was observed a few times. The chain uses TRBV30 and TRBJ2-1; D may correspond to TRBD1 or TRBD2 (5 bases each). From germline, CDR1 is GTSNPN and CDR2 SVGIG (reference sequence). The CDR3 has 20 amino acids. Trimming shortened V by 0 bases and J by 6 bases, and 30 bases separated the two germline ends. This CDR3 is CAWSVIYWPAMVRGVNEQFF. The CDR3 nucleotides read TGTGCCTGGAGTGTGATATATTGGCCCGCAATGGTGCGAGGGGTCAATGAGCAGTTCTTC.

This chain joins TRBV28 and TRBJ1-5, with 10 bases lining up with TRBD1. This CDR3 has 13 residues. Germline loops: CDR1 MDHEN, CDR2 SYDVKM. Trimming removed 6 bases from V and 7 bases from J; junction bases left unmatched: 3. CDR3 DNA sequence: TGTGCCAGCAGGACAGGGGGCGCGCAGCCCCAGCATTTT. It specifies CASRTGGAQPQHF.

This clonotype appeared many times. The gene calls are TRBV3-1 and TRBJ1-2, with TRBD1 as a possible D gene (6 bases). This CDR3 is built from 13 residues. Looked up from germline, CDR1 is LGHDT and CDR2 is YNNKEL (reference sequence). Trimming removed 4 bases at V and 8 bases at J, with 14 bases between. CDR3 residues: CASSPTGTRGYTF. In DNA form, the CDR3 reads TGTGCCAGCAGCCCTACCGGGACACGGGGCTACACCTTC. The whole variable domain, filled in from reference TRBV3-1 and TRBJ1-2, reads DTAVSQTPKYLVTQMGNDKSIKCEQNLGHDTMYWYKQDSKKFLKIMFSYNNKELIINETVPNRFSPKSPDKAHLNLHINSLELGDSAVYFCASSPTGTRGYTFGSGTRLTVV.

The chain links TRBV28 to TRBJ2-1; 7 bases map to TRBD2. J lost 3 bases, V lost 6 bases, and 20 bases had no gene match. This CDR3 has 19 amino acids. CDR1 is MDHEN, CDR2 SYDVKM, per germline. The CDR3 loop is CASSPVAGVLAVDYNEQFF. DNA for the CDR3: TGTGCCAGCAGCCCGGTCGCGGGAGTGTTAGCGGTCGACTACAATGAGCAGTTCTTC.

V is TRBV4-1 and J is TRBJ1-1; possibly TRBD1 for D (5 bases). Germline V gene sequence: CDR1 MGHRA, CDR2 YSYEKL. The CDR3 has 14 residues. The V and J ends lost 8 bases and 1 base respectively, with 14 bases between them. The CDR3 DNA is TGCGCCAGCGGGGGAGGTGCGAGGAACACTGAAGCTTTCTTT. Translated: CASGGGARNTEAFF.

In DNA form, the CDR3 reads TGCGCCAGCAGCCAAGTGGGAACCTTCTATGGCTACACCTTC. This sequence encodes CASSQVGTFYGYTF. The rearrangement joins TRBV4-1 to TRBJ1-2; D gene uncertain. Germline V gives CDR1 MGHRA, CDR2 YSYEKL. The CDR3 is 14 residues long. Trimming removed 1 base from V and 4 bases from J, with 10 bases in between.

Comment on this clonotype: One base away lies a much larger clone, so this may be a sequencing read error. The chain carries TRBV6-1 and TRBJ1-5; possible D gene TRBD1, 5 bases. The CDR3 has 15 amino acids. CDR1 and CDR2 (germline): MNHNS, SASEGT. The CDR3 loop is CASSRDPGGNHPQHF. DNA for the CDR3: TGTGCCAGCAGCCGGGACCCGGGTGGCAATCATCCCCAGCATTTT.

This clonotype was recorded at least ten times. The J gene is TRBJ2-1, the V gene TRBV10-3, with TRBD1 matching 7 bases. The germline V gene encodes CDR1 ENHRY and CDR2 SYGVKD. V was clipped by 4 bases and J by 7 bases; unmatched bases: 4. This CDR3 is built from 13 residues. CDR3 region: CAISGTGLNEQFF. The CDR3 nucleotides are TGTGCCATCAGTGGGACAGGTCTAAATGAGCAGTTCTTC.

In regard to this clonotype: It may be a read error: a sequence one base away is much more abundant. The chain joins TRBV5-1 to TRBJ2-7, with D perhaps being TRBD1 or TRBD2 (6 bases each). The V end was cut by 3 bases, the J end by 4 bases, with 20 bases between. There are 16 residues in the CDR3. Germline CDR1 SGHRS, CDR2 YFSETQ. CDR3 sequence: CASSWGADGSTYEQYF. The CDR3 nucleotides are TGCGCCAGCAGCTGGGGGGCCGATGGGAGTACGTACGAGCAGTACTTC.

J is TRBJ2-2 and V is TRBV11-3; D may be TRBD1 (5 bases). V was shortened by 1 base and J by 1 base, with 13 bases between the two germline ends. Looked up from germline, CDR1 is SGHNT and CDR2 is YENEEA. This CDR3 region has 17 residues. The CDR3 DNA reads TGTGCCAGCAGCTTAGTGGGGCCCCCCCTGAACACCGGGGAGCTGTTTTTT. The encoded protein is CASSLVGPPLNTGELFF.

The chain carries TRBV7-9 and TRBJ2-7, with TRBD2 identical over 12 bases. Unmatched junction bases numbered 11, after V lost 5 bases and J lost 3 bases. The CDR3 has 17 residues. Per the germline V gene, CDR1 is SEHNR and CDR2 is FQNEAQ (reference sequence). CDR3 nucleotide sequence: TGTGCCAGCAGCAAAACGACTAGCGGGAGCGCCTTCTACGAGCAGTACTTC. This gives the protein CASSKTTSGSAFYEQYF.